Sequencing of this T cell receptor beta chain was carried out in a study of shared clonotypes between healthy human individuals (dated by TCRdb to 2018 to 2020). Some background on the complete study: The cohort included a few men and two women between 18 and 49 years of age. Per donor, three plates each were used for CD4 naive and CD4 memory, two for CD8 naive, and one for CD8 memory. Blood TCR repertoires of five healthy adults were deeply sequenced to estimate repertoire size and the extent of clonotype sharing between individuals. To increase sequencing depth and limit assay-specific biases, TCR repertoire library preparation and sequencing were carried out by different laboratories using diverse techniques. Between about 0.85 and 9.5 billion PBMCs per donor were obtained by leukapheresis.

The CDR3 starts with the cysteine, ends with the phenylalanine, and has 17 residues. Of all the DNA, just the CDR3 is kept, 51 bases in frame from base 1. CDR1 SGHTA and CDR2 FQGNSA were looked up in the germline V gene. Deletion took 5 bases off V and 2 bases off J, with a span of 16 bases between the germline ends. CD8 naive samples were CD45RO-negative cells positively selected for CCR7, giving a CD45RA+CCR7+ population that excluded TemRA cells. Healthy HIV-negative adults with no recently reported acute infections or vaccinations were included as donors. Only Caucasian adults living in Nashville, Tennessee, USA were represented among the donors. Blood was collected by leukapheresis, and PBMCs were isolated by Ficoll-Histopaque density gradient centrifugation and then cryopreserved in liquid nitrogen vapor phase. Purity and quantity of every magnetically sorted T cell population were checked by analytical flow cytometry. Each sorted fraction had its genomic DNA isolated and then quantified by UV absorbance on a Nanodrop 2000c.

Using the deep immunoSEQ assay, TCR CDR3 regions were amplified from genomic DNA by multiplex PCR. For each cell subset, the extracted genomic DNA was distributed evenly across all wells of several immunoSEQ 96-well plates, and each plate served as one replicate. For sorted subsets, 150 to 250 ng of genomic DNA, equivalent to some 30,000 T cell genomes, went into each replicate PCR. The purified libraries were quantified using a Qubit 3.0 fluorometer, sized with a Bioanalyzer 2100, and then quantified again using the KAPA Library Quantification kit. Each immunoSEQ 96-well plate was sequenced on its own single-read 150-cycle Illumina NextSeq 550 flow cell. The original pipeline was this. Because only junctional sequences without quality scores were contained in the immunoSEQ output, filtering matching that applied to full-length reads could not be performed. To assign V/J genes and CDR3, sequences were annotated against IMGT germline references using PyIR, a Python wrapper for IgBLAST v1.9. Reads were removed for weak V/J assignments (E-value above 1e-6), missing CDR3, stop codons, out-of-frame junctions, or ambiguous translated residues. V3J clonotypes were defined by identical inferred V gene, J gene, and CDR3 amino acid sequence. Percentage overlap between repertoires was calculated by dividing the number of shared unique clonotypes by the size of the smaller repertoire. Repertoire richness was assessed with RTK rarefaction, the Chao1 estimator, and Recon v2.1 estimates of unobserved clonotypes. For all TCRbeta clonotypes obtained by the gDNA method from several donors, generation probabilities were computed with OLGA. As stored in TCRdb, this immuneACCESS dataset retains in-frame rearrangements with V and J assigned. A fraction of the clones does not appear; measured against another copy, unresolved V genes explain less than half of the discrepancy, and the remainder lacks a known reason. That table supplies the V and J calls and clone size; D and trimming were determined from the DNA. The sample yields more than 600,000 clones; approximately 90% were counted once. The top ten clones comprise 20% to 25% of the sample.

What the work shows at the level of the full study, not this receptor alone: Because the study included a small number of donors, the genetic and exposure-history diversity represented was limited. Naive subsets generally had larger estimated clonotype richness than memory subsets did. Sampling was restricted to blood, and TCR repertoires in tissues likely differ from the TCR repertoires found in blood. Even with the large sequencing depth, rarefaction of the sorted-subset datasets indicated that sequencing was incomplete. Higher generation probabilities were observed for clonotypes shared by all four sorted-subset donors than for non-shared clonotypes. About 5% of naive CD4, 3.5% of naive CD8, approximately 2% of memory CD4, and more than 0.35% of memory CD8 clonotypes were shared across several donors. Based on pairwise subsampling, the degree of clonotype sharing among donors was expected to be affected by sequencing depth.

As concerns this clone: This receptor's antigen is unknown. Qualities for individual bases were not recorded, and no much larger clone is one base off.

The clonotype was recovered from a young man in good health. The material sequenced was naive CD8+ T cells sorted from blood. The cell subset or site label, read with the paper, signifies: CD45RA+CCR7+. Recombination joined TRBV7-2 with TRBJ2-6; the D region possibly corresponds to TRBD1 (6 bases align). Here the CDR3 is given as CASSVNRVSAGANVLTF. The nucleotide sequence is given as TGTGCCAGCAGCGTAAACAGGGTTAGCGCTGGGGCCAACGTCCTGACTTTC.